The clone carrying this T cell receptor (beta chain) was found a few times. The antigen remains unidentified. The entry originates in a study of cytomegalovirus exposure and HLA in healthy donors. V lost 5 bases to trimming and J lost 5 bases, with 16 bases between them. The CDR3 contains 15 residues. Germline V lookup: CDR1 MNHEY, CDR2 SMNVEV (reference sequence). General study points: Further analysis, carried out later, found HLA-associated TCR beta chains more clonally expanded than equally common other chains.

There were likely unrecorded immune exposures, though donors were nominally healthy when sampled. The PCR contained 60 Vbeta and 13 Jbeta primers. TCRdb's copy holds only in-frame clones and misses some; the assay was immunoSEQ multiplex PCR. The profile shows 170,000 or so clones, 77% of them singletons. The V gene is TRBV27, the J gene TRBJ2-1, with D perhaps TRBD2 (5 bases). The sequencing sample was made of PBMCs. This clonotype originated in a woman aged 60-75 years in good health and CMV-seropositive. In DNA form, the CDR3 reads TGTGCCAGCAGTCGCCAAAGGAGGTTTAACAATGAGCAGTTCTTC. This translates into CASSRQRRFNNEQFF.